These T cell receptor beta chains were read from a single sample in a study of T cells in Graves' hyperthyroidism and ophthalmopathy. TCRdb re-derived calls from the multiplex PCR reads in MiXCR, one entry per CDR3 protein. The sample comprises under 450,000 distinct CDR3 sequences, about a sixth of which are singletons, and over 12% rests with the top ten. The material sequenced was blood. These receptors were taken from a woman aged 18-30 years with Graves' hyperthyroidism. CDR3s include the opening cysteine and the closing phenylalanine or tryptophan. The D gene is left open where the match is weak. Rows may omit the clone size; those that give it use once, few, many or a size class.

TRBV4-1	TRBJ2-3	few	15	.	TGCGCCAGCAGCCAACTTACTGGGCCCACAGATACGCAGTATTTT	CASSQLTGPTDTQYF
TRBV20-1	TRBJ2-6	.	14	.	TGCAGTGCTAGGAGTACAGCTGGGGCCAACGTCCTGACTTTC	CSARSTAGANVLTF
TRBV6-2/TRBV6-3	TRBJ2-1	many	17	TRBD2	TGTGCCAGCAGCGTAGGGCTAGGACTAGCGGTCTACAATGAGCAGTTCTTC	CASSVGLGLAVYNEQFF
TRBV3-1	TRBJ2-2	many	13	.	TGTGCCAGCGTTCGCCAGAACACCGGGGAGCTGTTTTTT	CASVRQNTGELFF
TRBV4-3	TRBJ1-6	few	16	.	TGCGCCAGCAGCCAAGATAATAGGGCGCAGAATTCACCCCTCCACTTT	CASSQDNRAQNSPLHF
TRBV27	TRBJ1-2	many	15	.	TGTGCCAGCAGTTTGTCTCGGGCCAGTAACTATGGCTACACCTTC	CASSLSRASNYGYTF
TRBV3-1	TRBJ2-5	few	13	.	TGTGCCAGCAGCCATTCAGCGGAAGAGACCCAGTACTTC	CASSHSAEETQYF
TRBV20-1	TRBJ2-7	.	16	TRBD2	TGCAGTGCTAGAGCCGATTTAGCGGGGGGGCTATACGAGCAGTACTTC	CSARADLAGGLYEQYF
TRBV28	TRBJ2-1	many	16	TRBD2	TGTGCCAGCGGGCGGGGAGCGGGAGGGGCCTACAATGAGCAGTTCTTC	CASGRGAGGAYNEQFF
TRBV18	TRBJ1-2	many	12	.	TGTGCCAGCTCACCACTTAGCTATGGCTACACCTTC	CASSPLSYGYTF
TRBV20-1	TRBJ1-2	few	14	.	TGCAGTTTCTTAGGGGAGAACACTAACTATGGCTACACCTTC	CSFLGENTNYGYTF
TRBV6-1	TRBJ2-1	many	15	.	TGTGCCAGCAGTGGGCGAGGGTTTGACTACAATGAGCAGTTCTTC	CASSGRGFDYNEQFF
TRBV28	TRBJ2-3	many	17	.	TGTGCCAGCAGTTCCCTACTTGGGGTGGGGTTCGCAGATACGCAGTATTTT	CASSSLLGVGFADTQYF
TRBV11-2	TRBJ2-7	many	15	.	TGTGCCAGCACCTCTACATCGTGGGGGGCGAACGAGCAGTACTTC	CASTSTSWGANEQYF
TRBV19	TRBJ1-5	.	11	.	TGTGCCACTAGGGGAGTTCAGCCCCAGCATTTT	CATRGVQPQHF
TRBV20-1	TRBJ2-7	few	13	.	TGCAGTGTCCGGGCCCCGGGACCCTACGAGCAGTACTTC	CSVRAPGPYEQYF
TRBV10-3	TRBJ2-7	.	14	.	TGTGCCATCAGGACGACTGGGGGAACCTACGAGCAGTACTTC	CAIRTTGGTYEQYF
TRBV20-1	TRBJ1-1	many	12	.	TGCAGTGCTAGGGAATACAGCCGAGGGGCTTTCTTT	CSAREYSRGAFF
TRBV27	TRBJ1-1	many	17	.	TGTGCCAGCAGTCCTCGGGGGACCACGAGGGGGTACACTGAAGCTTTCTTT	CASSPRGTTRGYTEAFF
TRBV24-1	TRBJ2-3	many	14	.	TGTGCCACCAGTGATTCTCCGGGCACAGATACGCAGTATTTT	CATSDSPGTDTQYF
TRBV18	TRBJ1-5	many	15	TRBD1	TGTGCCAGCTCACGGACAGGTAGTAGCAATCAGCCCCAGCATTTT	CASSRTGSSNQPQHF
TRBV12-3/TRBV12-4	TRBJ1-1	many	13	.	TGTGCCAGCAGCGGAGAGGTGAACACTGAAGCTTTCTTT	CASSGEVNTEAFF
TRBV2	TRBJ1-6	.	13	.	TGTGCCAGCAGGGCTGAGGGGAATTCACCCCTCCACTTT	CASRAEGNSPLHF
TRBV20-1	TRBJ1-4	many	14	TRBD1	TGCAGTGCTGGACAGGGCGCCACTAATGAAAAACTGTTTTTT	CSAGQGATNEKLFF
TRBV12-3/TRBV12-4	TRBJ2-7	.	14	TRBD2	TGTGCCAGCAGAGAGACTAGCGGGGGCTACGAGCAGTACTTC	CASRETSGGYEQYF
TRBV7-6	TRBJ2-7	many	14	.	TGTGCCAGCAGCAAAGAGAATCCGTCCTACGAGCAGTACTTC	CASSKENPSYEQYF
TRBV6-1	TRBJ2-7	few	16	.	TGTGCCAGCACCGGACCCTCGGCAGGGCGATCCTACGAGCAGTACTTC	CASTGPSAGRSYEQYF
TRBV3-1	TRBJ2-3	many	13	.	TGTGCCAGCAGCCAAGTAAGGGCGGATACGCAGTATTTT	CASSQVRADTQYF
TRBV11-2	TRBJ1-1	many	13	.	TGTGCCAGCAGCTTTGACAGAAACACTGAAGCTTTCTTT	CASSFDRNTEAFF
TRBV11-2	TRBJ2-7	many	14	TRBD2	TGTGCCAGCACCTTACTAGCGGCTTCCTACGAGCAGTACTTC	CASTLLAASYEQYF
TRBV19	TRBJ2-1	.	14	TRBD1	TGTGCCAGTAGTAGACAGGGGGCTTACAATGAGCAGTTCTTC	CASSRQGAYNEQFF
TRBV2	TRBJ2-3	many	15	.	TGTGCCAGCAGTGAAGCCGAGGGGGATATGAATACGCAGTATTTT	CASSEAEGDMNTQYF
TRBV7-2	TRBJ2-5	many	15	TRBD1	TGTGCCAGCAGCTTAGGAGACAGGGAGCGAGAGACCCAGTACTTC	CASSLGDRERETQYF
TRBV2	TRBJ2-7	few	13	.	TGTGCCAGCAACTACAGGAGCTCCTACGAGCAGTACTTC	CASNYRSSYEQYF
TRBV20-1	TRBJ2-3	many	12	.	TGCAGTGCTAGCTCAACTAGTCTCACGCAGTATTTT	CSASSTSLTQYF
TRBV28	TRBJ1-1	many	12	.	TGTGCCAGCAATCTCCTCCAGGGGGAAGCTTTCTTT	CASNLLQGEAFF
TRBV18	TRBJ1-5	many	17	.	TGTGCCAGCTCTACAACCCAGGGAGGGGCCGGCAATCAGCCCCAGCATTTT	CASSTTQGGAGNQPQHF